This T cell receptor beta chain was recovered during a study of T cells after yellow fever vaccination. This clonotype was recorded at least ten times. Using its own MiXCR run on the 5' RACE reads, TCRdb lists one record per CDR3 protein. The sample carries about 360,000 distinct CDR3 sequences, 6.2% recorded once. The sample was PBMCs, taken 5 days after the yellow fever booster vaccination. The TCR originated in a man younger than 40 who received the YFV17D yellow fever vaccine.

CDR3 sequence reads: CSARDPSGRVGSYNEQFF. The CDR3 nucleotides read TGCAGTGCTAGAGACCCTAGCGGGAGGGTTGGCTCCTACAATGAGCAGTTCTTC. V usage is TRBV20-1 and J usage is TRBJ2-1; 12 bases map to TRBD2. The CDR3 is made up of 18 amino acids. V trimming: 0 bases; J trimming: 0 bases; junction bases outside the gene matches: 6. Germline V gene lookup returns CDR1 DFQATT and CDR2 SNEGSKA (reference sequence).